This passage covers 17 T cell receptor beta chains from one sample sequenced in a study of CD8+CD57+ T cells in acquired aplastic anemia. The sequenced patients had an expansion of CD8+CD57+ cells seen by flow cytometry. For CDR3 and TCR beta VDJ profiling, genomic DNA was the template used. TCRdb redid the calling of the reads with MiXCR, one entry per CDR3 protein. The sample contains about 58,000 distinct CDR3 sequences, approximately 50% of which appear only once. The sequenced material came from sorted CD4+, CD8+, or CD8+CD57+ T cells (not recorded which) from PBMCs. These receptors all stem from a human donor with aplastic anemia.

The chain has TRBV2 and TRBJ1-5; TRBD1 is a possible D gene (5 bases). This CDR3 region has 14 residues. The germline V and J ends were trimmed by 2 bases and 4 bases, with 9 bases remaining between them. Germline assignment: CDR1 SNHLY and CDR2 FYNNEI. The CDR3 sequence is CASSEWGRNQPQHF. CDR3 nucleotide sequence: TGTGCCAGCAGTGAATGGGGGAGAAATCAGCCCCAGCATTTT.

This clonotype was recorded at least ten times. As DNA, the CDR3 is TGTGCCAGCAGCTTCGGGACGGGTGAGACCCAGTACTTC. It codes for CASSFGTGETQYF. The chain has TRBV7-9 and TRBJ2-5; D tentatively fits TRBD1 or TRBD2 (5 bases each). The V gene's germline CDR1 is SEHNR and CDR2 FQNEAQ (reference sequence). CDR3 length equals 13 residues. V lost 3 bases to trimming and J lost 5 bases, with 10 bases between them. The full variable domain, in which reference TRBV7-9 and TRBJ2-5 provide the parts outside the CDR3, is DTGVSQNPRHKITKRGQNVTFRCDPISEHNRLYWYRQTLGQGPEFLTYFQNEAQLEKSRLLSDRFSAERPKGSFSTLEIQRTEQGDSAMYLCASSFGTGETQYFGPGTRLLVL.

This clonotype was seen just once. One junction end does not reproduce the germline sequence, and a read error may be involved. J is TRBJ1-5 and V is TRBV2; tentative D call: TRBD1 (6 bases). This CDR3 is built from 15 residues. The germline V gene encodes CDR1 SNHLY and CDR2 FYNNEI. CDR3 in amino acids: CASSLTTGLNQPQHF. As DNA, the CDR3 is TGCGCCAGCAGCTTGACGACAGGACTGAATCAGCCCCAGCATTTT.

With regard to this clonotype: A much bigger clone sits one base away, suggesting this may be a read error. The CDR3, as DNA: TGTGCCAGCAGCAGCCCCGAGACTCCGGGACTAGCGGGGGGACCCTACGAGCAGTACTTC. Protein product: CASSSPETPGLAGGPYEQYF. V and J are TRBV11-1 and TRBJ2-7; 15 bases map to TRBD2. V shed 5 bases, J shed 2 bases, and the junction held 16 bases outside the gene matches. This CDR3 has 20 amino acids. Germline assignment: CDR1 SGHAT and CDR2 FQDESV (reference sequence).

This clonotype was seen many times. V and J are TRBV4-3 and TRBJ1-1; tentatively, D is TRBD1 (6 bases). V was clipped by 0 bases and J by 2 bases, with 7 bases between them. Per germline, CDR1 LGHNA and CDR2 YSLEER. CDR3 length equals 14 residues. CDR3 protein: CASSQDRGNTEAFF. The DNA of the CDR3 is TGCGCCAGCAGCCAAGACAGGGGAAACACTGAAGCTTTCTTT.

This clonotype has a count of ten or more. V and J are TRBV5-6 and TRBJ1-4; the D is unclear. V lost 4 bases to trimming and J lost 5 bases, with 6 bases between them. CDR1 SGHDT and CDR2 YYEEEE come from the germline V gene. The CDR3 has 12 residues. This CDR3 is CASSMGNEKLFF. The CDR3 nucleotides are TGTGCCAGCAGCATGGGAAATGAAAAACTGTTTTTT.

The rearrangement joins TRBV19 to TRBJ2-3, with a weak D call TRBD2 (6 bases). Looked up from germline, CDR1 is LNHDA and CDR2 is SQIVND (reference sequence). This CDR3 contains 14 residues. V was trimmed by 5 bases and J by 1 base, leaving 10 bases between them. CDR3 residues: CASSSGEGTDTQYF. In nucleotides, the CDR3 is TGTGCCAGTAGTTCCGGGGAGGGCACAGATACGCAGTATTTT.

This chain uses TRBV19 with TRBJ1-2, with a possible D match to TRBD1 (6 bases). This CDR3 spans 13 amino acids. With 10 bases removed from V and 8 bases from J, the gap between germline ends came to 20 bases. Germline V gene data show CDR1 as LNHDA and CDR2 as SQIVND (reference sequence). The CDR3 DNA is TGTGCCACCGCGAGGGGGTTTGGGGGCGGCTACACCTTC. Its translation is CATARGFGGGYTF.

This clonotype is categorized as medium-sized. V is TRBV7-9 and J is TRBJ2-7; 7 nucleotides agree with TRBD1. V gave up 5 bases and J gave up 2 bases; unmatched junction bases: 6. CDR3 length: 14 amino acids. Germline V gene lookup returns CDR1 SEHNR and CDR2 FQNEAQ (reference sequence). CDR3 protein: CASSPEGTAYEQYF. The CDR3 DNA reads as TGTGCCAGCAGCCCTGAGGGGACAGCCTACGAGCAGTACTTC.

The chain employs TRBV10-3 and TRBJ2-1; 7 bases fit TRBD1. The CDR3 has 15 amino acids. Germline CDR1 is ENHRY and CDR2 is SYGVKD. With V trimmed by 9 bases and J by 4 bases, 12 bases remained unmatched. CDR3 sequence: CAINDREGGYNEQFF. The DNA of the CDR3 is TGTGCCATTAACGACAGGGAAGGTGGTTACAATGAGCAGTTCTTC.

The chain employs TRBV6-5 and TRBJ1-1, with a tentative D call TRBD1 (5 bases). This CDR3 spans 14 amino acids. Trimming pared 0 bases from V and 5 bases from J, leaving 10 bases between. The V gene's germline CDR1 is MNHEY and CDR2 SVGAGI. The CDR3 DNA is TGTGCCAGCAGTTACTCAAAGGGGCGAACTGAAGCTTTCTTT. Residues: CASSYSKGRTEAFF.

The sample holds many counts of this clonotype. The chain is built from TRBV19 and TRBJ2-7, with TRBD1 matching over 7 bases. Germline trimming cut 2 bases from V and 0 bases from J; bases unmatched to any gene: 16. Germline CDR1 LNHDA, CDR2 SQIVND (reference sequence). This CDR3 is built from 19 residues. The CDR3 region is CASSISSFSGQAFSYEQYF. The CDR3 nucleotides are TGTGCCAGTAGTATATCCTCCTTTTCTGGACAGGCCTTCTCCTACGAGCAGTACTTC.

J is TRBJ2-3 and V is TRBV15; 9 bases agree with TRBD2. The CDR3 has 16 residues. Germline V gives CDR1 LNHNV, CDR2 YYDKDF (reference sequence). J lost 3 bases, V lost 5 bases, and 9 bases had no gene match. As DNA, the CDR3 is TGTGCCACCAGCGGGTTGACTAGCGGCCTTACAGATACGCAGTATTTT. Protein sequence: CATSGLTSGLTDTQYF.

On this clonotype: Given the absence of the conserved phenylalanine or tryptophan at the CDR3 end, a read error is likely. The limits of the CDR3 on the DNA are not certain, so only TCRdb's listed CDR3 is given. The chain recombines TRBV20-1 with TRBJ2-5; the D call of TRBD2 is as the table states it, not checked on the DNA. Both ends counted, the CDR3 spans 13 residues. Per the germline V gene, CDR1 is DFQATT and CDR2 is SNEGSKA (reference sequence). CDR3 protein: CSAPSGDRETYHS.

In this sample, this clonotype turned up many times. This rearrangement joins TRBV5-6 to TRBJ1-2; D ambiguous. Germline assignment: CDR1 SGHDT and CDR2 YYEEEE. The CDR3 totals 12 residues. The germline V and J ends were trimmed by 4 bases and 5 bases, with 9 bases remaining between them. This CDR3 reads CASSGGLYGYTF. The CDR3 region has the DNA TGTGCCAGCAGCGGTGGGCTTTATGGCTACACCTTC.

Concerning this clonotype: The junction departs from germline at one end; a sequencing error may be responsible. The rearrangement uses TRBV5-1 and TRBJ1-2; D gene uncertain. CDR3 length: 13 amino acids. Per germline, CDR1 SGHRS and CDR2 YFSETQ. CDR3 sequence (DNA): TGCACCAGCAGCCTGGACGTGGGCTATGGCTACACCTTC. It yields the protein CTSSLDVGYGYTF.

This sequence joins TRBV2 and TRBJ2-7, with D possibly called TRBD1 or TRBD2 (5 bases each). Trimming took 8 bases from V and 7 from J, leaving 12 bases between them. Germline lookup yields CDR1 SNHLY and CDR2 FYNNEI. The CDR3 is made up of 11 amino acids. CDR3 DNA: TGTGCCAGCTTGGGGACGCGAGAGCAGTACTTC. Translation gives CASLGTREQYF.